Below, 8 T cell receptor beta chains from the same sample are listed, as sequenced in a study of regulatory T cells in long-lasting Graves disease. Indicated time point: persistent/refractory GD, antithyroid drugs over 5 years with positive TRAb. With RNA extracted from PBMCs as input, the TCR library was made. Assembly of TCR beta libraries relied on iRepertoire HTBI primers together with Arm-PCR of CDR3 regions. Each CDR3 protein is one row after TCRdb ran MiXCR on the multiplex PCR reads. The sample yields 600,000 to 850,000 distinct CDR3 sequences, around 30% seen once. This specimen was peripheral blood mononuclear cells (PBMCs), taken when the disease was refractory, from a patient treated with antithyroid drugs. The source of these receptors is a female donor with Graves disease.

This chain joins TRBV7-9 and TRBJ2-7, with 7 positions matching TRBD2. Germline loops: CDR1 SEHNR, CDR2 FQNEAQ (reference sequence). The CDR3 covers 16 residues. Losses at the gene ends were 4 bases for V and 5 bases for J; bases not matched to a gene: 14. The CDR3 nucleotides are TGTGCCAGCAGCTACTCCCGGGAGGCCTTAAGGGACGAGCAGTACTTC. Translation gives CASSYSREALRDEQYF. The full variable domain, its missing parts supplied by reference TRBV7-9 and TRBJ2-7, is DTGVSQNPRHKITKRGQNVTFRCDPISEHNRLYWYRQTLGQGPEFLTYFQNEAQLEKSRLLSDRFSAERPKGSFSTLEIQRTEQGDSAMYLCASSYSREALRDEQYFGPGTRLTVT.

This chain joins TRBV5-1 and TRBJ2-7; the D gene is possibly TRBD2 (5 bases). The germline CDR1 and CDR2 sequences are SGHRS and YFSETQ. This CDR3 has 14 residues. Deletions cut 7 bases from V and 3 bases from J, with 17 bases between. As DNA, the CDR3 is TGCGCCAGCGAAAGCGGTAGAGGGCTCTACGAGCAGTACTTC. Translation: CASESGRGLYEQYF. The full variable domain, rest sourced from reference TRBV5-1 and TRBJ2-7, is KAGVTQTPRYLIKTRGQQVTLSCSPISGHRSVSWYQQTPGQGLQFLFEYFSETQRNKGNFPGRFSGRQFSNSRSEMNVSTLELGDSALYLCASESGRGLYEQYFGPGTRLTVT.

CDR3 DNA: TGTGCCAGCAGCTTGGCGCACCTGGTCTACGAGCAGTACTTC. Translated: CASSLAHLVYEQYF. The chain couples TRBV5-6 to TRBJ2-7; D is undetermined. The CDR3 extends over 14 amino acids. The ends were cut back, 0 bases at V and 3 bases at J, with 10 bases in the middle. CDR1 SGHDT and CDR2 YYEEEE come from the germline V gene. The entire variable domain, with the rest obtained from reference TRBV5-6 and TRBJ2-7, is as follows: DAGVTQSPTHLIKTRGQQVTLRCSPKSGHDTVSWYQQALGQGPQFIFQYYEEEERQRGNFPDRFSGHQFPNYSSELNVNALLLGDSALYLCASSLAHLVYEQYFGPGTRLTVT.

This clonotype came up a few times. The chain recombines TRBV27 with TRBJ2-7, with D unclear. The germline gives CDR1 MNHEY, CDR2 SMNVEV (reference sequence). This CDR3 is 10 amino acids long. Trimming removed 8 bases from V and 4 bases from J, with 6 bases in between. The CDR3 DNA is TGTGCCAGCGGGATGTACGAGCAGTACTTC. This codes for CASGMYEQYF.

This clonotype was found a few times. The rearrangement links TRBV2 to TRBJ2-1, with D tentatively TRBD2 (6 bases). The CDR3 totals 12 residues. Germline V lookup: CDR1 SNHLY, CDR2 FYNNEI. The germline V and J ends were trimmed by 6 bases and 6 bases, with 9 bases remaining between them. In DNA form, the CDR3 reads TGTGCCAGCAGGGGGGACTCCAATGAGCAGTTCTTC. It codes for CASRGDSNEQFF.

The gene calls are TRBV7-9 and TRBJ1-6; D not certain. CDR1 is SEHNR, CDR2 FQNEAQ, per germline (reference sequence). V was clipped by 5 bases and J by 6 bases, with 11 bases between them. The CDR3 has 14 amino acids. CDR3 protein: CASSPDTANSPLHF. CDR3 sequence (DNA): TGTGCCAGCAGCCCGGATACGGCTAATTCACCCCTCCACTTT.

The CDR3 protein is CASRPGGEIYEQYF. CDR3 nucleotides: TGTGCCAGCAGGCCCGGAGGGGAGATCTACGAGCAGTACTTC. The rearrangement links TRBV6-1 to TRBJ2-7, with D perhaps matching TRBD2 (6 bases). This CDR3 spans 14 amino acids. Germline V gene lookup returns CDR1 MNHNS and CDR2 SASEGT. V was shortened by 6 bases and J by 3 bases, with 15 bases between the two germline ends.

The rearrangement joins TRBV5-6 to TRBJ1-4; D is perhaps TRBD1 (6 bases). V was clipped by 0 bases and J by 5 bases, with 8 bases between them. This CDR3 is built from 14 residues. Germline CDR1 reads SGHDT; CDR2 reads YYEEEE. The CDR3 DNA is TGTGCCAGCAGCTTGGCGCAGGGGAATGAAAAACTGTTTTTT. Its protein is CASSLAQGNEKLFF.